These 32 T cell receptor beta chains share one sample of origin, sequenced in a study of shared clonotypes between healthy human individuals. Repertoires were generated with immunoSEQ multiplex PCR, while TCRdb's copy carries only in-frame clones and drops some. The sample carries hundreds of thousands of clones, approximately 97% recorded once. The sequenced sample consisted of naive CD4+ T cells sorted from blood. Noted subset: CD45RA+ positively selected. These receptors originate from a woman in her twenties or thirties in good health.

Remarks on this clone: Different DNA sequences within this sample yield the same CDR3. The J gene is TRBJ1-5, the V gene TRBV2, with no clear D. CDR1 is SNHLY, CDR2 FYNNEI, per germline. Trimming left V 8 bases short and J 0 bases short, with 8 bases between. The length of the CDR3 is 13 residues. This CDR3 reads CASRTDSNQPQHF. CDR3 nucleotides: TGTGCCAGCCGGACGGATAGCAATCAGCCCCAGCATTTT. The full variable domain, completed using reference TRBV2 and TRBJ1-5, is EPEVTQTPSHQVTQMGQEVILRCVPISNHLYFYWYRQILGQKVEFLVSFYNNEISEKSEIFDDQFSVERPDGSNFTLKIRSTKLEDSAMYFCASRTDSNQPQHFGDGTRLSIL.

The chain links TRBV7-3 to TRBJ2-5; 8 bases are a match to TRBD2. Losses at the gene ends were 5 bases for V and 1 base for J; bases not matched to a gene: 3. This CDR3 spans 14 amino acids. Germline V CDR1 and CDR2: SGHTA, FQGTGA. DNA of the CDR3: TGTGCCAGCAGCCCAACTAGCGGCCAAGAGACCCAGTACTTC. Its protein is CASSPTSGQETQYF.

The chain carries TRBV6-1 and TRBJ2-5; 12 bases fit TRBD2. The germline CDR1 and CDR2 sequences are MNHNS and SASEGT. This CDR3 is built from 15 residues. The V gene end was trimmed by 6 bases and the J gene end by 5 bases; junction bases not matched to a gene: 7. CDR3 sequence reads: CASSALAGGGETQYF. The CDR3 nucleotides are TGTGCCAGCAGCGCCCTAGCGGGAGGGGGGGAGACCCAGTACTTC.

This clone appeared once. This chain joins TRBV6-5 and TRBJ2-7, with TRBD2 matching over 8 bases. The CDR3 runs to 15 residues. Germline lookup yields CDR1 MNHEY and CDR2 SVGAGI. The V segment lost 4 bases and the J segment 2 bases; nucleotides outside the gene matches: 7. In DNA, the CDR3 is TGTGCCAGCAGTTCAACTAGCGGAGCCCCCTACGAGCAGTACTTC. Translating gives CASSSTSGAPYEQYF.

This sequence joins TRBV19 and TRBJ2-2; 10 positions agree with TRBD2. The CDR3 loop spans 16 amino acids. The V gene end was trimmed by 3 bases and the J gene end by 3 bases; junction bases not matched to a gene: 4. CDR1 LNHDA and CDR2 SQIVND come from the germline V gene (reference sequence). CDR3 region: CASSIGLAGDTGELFF. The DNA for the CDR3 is TGTGCCAGTAGTATCGGGCTAGCGGGAGACACCGGGGAGCTGTTTTTT.

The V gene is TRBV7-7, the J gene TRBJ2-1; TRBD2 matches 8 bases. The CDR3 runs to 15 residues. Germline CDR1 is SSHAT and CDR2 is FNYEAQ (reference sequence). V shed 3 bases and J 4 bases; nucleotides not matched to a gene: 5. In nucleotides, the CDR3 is TGTGCCAGCAGCTTTGTACTAGCGGCGTACAATGAGCAGTTCTTC. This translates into CASSFVLAAYNEQFF.

In DNA form, the CDR3 reads TGTGCCAGCAGTGGGACTTTGAACACTGAAGCTTTCTTT. This codes for CASSGTLNTEAFF. This sequence joins TRBV6-4 and TRBJ1-1, with unresolved D. Trimming took off 4 bases at V and 0 bases at J, with 6 bases between the two ends. Germline V gene data show CDR1 as MRHNA and CDR2 as SNTAGT. CDR3 length: 13 amino acids.

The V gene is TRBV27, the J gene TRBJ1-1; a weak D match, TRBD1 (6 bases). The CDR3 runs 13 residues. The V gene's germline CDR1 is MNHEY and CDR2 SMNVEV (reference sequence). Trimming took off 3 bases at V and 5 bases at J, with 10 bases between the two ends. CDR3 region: CASSFEGGTEAFF. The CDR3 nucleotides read TGTGCCAGCAGTTTCGAAGGGGGTACTGAAGCTTTCTTT.

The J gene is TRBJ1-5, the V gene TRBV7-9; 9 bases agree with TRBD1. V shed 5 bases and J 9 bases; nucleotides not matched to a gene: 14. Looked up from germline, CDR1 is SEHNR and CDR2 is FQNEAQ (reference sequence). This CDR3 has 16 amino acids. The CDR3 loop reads CASSQGNRDRDRPQHF. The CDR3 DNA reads TGTGCCAGCAGCCAGGGGAACCGGGACAGGGATCGGCCCCAGCATTTT.

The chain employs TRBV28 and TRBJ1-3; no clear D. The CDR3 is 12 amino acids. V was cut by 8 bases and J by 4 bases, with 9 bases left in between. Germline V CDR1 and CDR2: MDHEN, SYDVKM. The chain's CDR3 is CASALSGNTIYF. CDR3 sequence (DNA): TGTGCCAGCGCTCTTTCCGGAAACACCATATATTTT.

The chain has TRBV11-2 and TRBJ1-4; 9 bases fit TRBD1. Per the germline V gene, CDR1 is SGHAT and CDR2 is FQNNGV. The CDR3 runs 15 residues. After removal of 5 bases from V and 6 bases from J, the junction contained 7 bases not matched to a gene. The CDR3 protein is CASSGPGQGDEKLFF. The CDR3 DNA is TGTGCCAGCAGCGGTCCGGGACAGGGTGATGAAAAACTGTTTTTT.

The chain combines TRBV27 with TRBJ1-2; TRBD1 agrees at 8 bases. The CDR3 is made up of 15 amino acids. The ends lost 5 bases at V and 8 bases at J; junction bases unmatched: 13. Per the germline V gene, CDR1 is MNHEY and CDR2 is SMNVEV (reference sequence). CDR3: CASSAWTGMNGGYTF. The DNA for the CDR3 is TGTGCCAGCAGTGCCTGGACAGGGATGAATGGCGGCTACACCTTC.

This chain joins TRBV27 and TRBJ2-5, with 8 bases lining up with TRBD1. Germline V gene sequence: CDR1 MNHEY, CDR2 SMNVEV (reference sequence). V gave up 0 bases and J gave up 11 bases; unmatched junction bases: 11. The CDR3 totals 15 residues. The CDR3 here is CASSLSTTGVVEQYF. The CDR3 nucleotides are TGTGCCAGCAGTTTATCCACGACAGGGGTGGTGGAGCAGTACTTC.

The CDR3 loop is CASRDGLATWDTQYF. The CDR3 DNA sequence: TGCGCCAGCAGAGATGGCCTAGCGACATGGGATACGCAGTATTTT. V and J are TRBV4-1 and TRBJ2-3, with D possibly matching TRBD2 (6 bases). CDR3 size: 15 residues. The V end was cut by 6 bases, the J end by 6 bases, with 19 bases between. Germline loops: CDR1 MGHRA, CDR2 YSYEKL.

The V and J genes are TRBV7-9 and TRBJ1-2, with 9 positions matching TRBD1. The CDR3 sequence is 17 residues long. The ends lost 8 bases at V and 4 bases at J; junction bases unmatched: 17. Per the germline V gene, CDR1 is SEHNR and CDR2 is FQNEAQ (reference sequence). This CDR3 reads CASGRGDRVRAPYGYTF. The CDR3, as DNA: TGTGCCAGCGGTAGGGGGGACAGGGTCAGGGCTCCCTATGGCTACACCTTC. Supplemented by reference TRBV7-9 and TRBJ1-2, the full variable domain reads DTGVSQNPRHKITKRGQNVTFRCDPISEHNRLYWYRQTLGQGPEFLTYFQNEAQLEKSRLLSDRFSAERPKGSFSTLEIQRTEQGDSAMYLCASGRGDRVRAPYGYTFGSGTRLTVV.

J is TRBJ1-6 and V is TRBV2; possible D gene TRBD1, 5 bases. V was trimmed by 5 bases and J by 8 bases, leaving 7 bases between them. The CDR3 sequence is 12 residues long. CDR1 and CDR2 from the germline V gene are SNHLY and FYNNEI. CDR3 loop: CASSMGDSPLHF. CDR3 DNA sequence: TGTGCCAGCAGTATGGGGGATTCACCCCTCCACTTT.

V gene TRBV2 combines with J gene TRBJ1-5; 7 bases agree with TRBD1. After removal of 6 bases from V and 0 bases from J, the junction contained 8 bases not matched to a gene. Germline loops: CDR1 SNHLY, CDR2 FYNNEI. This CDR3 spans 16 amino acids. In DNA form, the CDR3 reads TGTGCCAGCAGACAGGGGCGAGATAATAGCAATCAGCCCCAGCATTTT. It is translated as CASRQGRDNSNQPQHF.

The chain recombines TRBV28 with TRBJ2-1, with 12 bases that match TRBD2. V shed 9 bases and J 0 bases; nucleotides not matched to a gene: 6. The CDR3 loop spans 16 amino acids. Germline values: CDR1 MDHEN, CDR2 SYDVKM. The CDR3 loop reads CASLAGGPGSYNEQFF. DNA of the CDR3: TGTGCCAGTCTAGCGGGAGGGCCCGGCTCCTACAATGAGCAGTTCTTC. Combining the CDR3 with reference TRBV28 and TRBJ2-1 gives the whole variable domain DVKVTQSSRYLVKRTGEKVFLECVQDMDHENMFWYRQDPGLGLRLIYFSYDVKMKEKGDIPEGYSVSREKKERFSLILESASTNQTSMYLCASLAGGPGSYNEQFFGPGTRLTVL.

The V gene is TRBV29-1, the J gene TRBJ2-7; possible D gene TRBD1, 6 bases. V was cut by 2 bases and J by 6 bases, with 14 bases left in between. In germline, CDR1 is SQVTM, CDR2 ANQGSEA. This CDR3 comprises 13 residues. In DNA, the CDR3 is TGCAGCGTTGAATGGGTACAGGGTGGCGAGCAGTACTTC. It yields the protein CSVEWVQGGEQYF.

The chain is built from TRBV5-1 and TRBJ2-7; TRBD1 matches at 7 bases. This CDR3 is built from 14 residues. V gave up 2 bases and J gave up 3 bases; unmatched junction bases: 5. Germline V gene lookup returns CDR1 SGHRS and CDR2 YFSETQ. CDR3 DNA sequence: TGCGCCAGCAGCTTACAGGGGATGGGCTACGAGCAGTACTTC. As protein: CASSLQGMGYEQYF.

In DNA form, the CDR3 reads TGTGCCAGCAGTTTATCACAGTTCGCGTTTGCAGATACGCAGTATTTT. Residues: CASSLSQFAFADTQYF. This chain joins TRBV28 and TRBJ2-3; D is ambiguous. The CDR3 contains 16 residues. CDR1 MDHEN and CDR2 SYDVKM come from the germline V gene. Trimming took 1 base from V and 4 from J, leaving 15 bases between them.

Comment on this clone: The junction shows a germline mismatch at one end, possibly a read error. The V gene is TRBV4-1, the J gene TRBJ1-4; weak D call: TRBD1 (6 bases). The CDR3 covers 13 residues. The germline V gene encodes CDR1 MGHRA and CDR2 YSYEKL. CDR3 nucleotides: TGCGCCAGCAGCTCAGAAGGGGGACGCGGTTTGCTTTTT. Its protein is CASSSEGGRGLLF.

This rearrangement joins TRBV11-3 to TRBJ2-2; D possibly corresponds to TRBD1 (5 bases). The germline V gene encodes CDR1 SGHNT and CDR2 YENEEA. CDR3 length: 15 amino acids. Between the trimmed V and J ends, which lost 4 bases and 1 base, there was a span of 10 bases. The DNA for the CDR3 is TGTGCCAGCAGCTCTCAGGGTTTGAACACCGGGGAGCTGTTTTTT. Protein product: CASSSQGLNTGELFF.

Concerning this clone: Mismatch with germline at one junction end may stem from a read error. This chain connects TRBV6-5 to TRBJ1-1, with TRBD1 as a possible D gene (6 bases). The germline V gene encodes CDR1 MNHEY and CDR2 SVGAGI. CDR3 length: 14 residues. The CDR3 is CASNYGQPNTEAFF. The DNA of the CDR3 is TGTGCCAGCAATTACGGACAGCCGAACACTGAAGCTTTCTTT.

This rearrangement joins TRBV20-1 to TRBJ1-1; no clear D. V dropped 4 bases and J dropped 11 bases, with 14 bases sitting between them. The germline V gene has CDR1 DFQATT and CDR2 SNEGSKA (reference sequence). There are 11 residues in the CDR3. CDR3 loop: CSAKDSLLAFF. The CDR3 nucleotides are TGCAGTGCTAAAGATTCCTTGTTGGCTTTCTTT.

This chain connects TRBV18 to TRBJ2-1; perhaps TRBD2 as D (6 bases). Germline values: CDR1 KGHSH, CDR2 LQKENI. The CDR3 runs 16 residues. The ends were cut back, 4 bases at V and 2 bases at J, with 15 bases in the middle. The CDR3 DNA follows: TGTGCCAGCTCACTAGATTTACGGAGGGCCTACAATGAGCAGTTCTTC. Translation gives CASSLDLRRAYNEQFF. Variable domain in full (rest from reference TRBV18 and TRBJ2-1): NAGVMQNPRHLVRRRGQEARLRCSPMKGHSHVYWYRQLPEEGLKFMVYLQKENIIDESGMPKERFSAEFPKEGPSILRIQQVVRGDSAAYFCASSLDLRRAYNEQFFGPGTRLTVL.

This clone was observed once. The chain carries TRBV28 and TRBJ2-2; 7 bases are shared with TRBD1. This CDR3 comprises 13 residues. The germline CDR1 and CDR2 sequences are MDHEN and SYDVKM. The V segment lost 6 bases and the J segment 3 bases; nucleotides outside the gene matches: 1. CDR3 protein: CASRTGYTGELFF. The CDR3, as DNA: TGTGCCAGCAGGACAGGGTACACCGGGGAGCTGTTTTTT.

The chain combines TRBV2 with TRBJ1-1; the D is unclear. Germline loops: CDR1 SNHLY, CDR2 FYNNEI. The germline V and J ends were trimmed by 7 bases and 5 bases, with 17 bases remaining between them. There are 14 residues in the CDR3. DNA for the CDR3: TGTGCCAGCACTTTTGAAGGAGGGAAGACTGAAGCTTTCTTT. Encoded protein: CASTFEGGKTEAFF.

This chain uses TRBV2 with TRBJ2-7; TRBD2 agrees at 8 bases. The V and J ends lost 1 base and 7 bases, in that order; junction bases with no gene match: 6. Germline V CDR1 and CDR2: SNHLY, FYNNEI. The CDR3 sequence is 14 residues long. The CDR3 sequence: CASSEGAGAWEQYF. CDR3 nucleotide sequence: TGTGCCAGCAGTGAAGGAGCGGGAGCTTGGGAGCAGTACTTC.

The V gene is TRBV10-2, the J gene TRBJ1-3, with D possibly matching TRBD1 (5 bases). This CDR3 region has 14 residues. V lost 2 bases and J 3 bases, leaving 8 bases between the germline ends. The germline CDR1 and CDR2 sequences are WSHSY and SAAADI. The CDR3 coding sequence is TGCGCCAGCAGTGAGGCAGGGTTTGGAAACACCATATATTTT. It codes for CASSEAGFGNTIYF.

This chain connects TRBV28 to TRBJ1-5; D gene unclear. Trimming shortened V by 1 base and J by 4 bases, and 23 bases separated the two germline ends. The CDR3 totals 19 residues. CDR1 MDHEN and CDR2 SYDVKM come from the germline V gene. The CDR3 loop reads CASSLLGLRAPQLNQPQHF. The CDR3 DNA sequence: TGTGCCAGCAGTTTATTGGGCCTTAGGGCCCCGCAGCTAAATCAGCCCCAGCATTTT.

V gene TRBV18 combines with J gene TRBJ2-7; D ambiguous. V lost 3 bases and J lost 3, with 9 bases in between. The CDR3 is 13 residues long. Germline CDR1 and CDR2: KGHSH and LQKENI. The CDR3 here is CASSPRRNYEQYF. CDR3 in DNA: TGTGCCAGCTCACCGAGACGGAACTACGAGCAGTACTTC.